This T cell receptor beta chain was sequenced in a study of blood T cell repertoires in COVID-19. Study as a whole: Material from acute and convalescent COVID-19 was sourced from the United States, Italy and Spain. PBMCs, B-cell-depleted T cells, or T cells were the source of the cDNA or gDNA that made up the material.

V was clipped by 0 bases and J by 2 bases; unmatched bases: 6. Looked up from germline, CDR1 is SGHTA and CDR2 is FQGNSA. The CDR3 runs 16 residues. This clone was counted a single time. Study processing details: Reference gene primers were amplified, and this amplification served to estimate nucleated cell counts. Here immunoSEQ multiplex PCR was the method, and the copy in TCRdb shows in-frame clones only, minus some. The DNA was the basis for D and trimming; V, J and clone size are from that table. The sample holds roughly 11,000 clones; roughly 82% are singletons and the top ten take 21%. This chain joins TRBV7-2 and TRBJ2-5; 7 nucleotides align to TRBD2. This TCR derives from a human donor in a cohort sampled during active COVID-19. Sample: peripheral blood. Here the CDR3 DNA reads TGTGCCAGCAGCTTAGCGGGCGGGCGGGGGCAAGAGACCCAGTACTTC. It specifies CASSLAGGRGQETQYF.